This section outlines one T cell receptor (beta chain) sequence together with its context. Its antigen remains unknown. This sample was included in a study of OX40 agonist ivuxolimab in advanced cancers. About the study: Subjects had a mean age of roughly 60 years, with a range of about 23 to 85; approximately 83% were male. Partial responses were achieved by three patients: one hepatocellular carcinoma, two cutaneous melanoma.

Study observations and caveats: At doses 0.1 to 3.0 mg/kg, CD4+ and CD8+ clones expanded.

Patients were ruled out by autoimmune disease history or systemic immunosuppression. This CDR3 comprises 13 residues. Per germline, CDR1 SGHRS and CDR2 YFSETQ. V lost 1 base and J 10 bases, leaving 13 bases between the germline ends. Some clones are missing from TCRdb's copy, which holds only in-frame ones; the method was immunoSEQ multiplex PCR. Among approximately 130,000 clones listed, over 75% were seen once. The material sequenced was CD4+ or CD8+ T cells sorted from blood, taken in a trial of the OX40 agonist ivuxolimab. The rearrangement uses TRBV5-1 and TRBJ2-3; possible D gene TRBD2, 5 bases. This TCR was sampled from an adult with an advanced solid tumor such as melanoma, head and neck, liver or kidney cancer. CDR3 amino acids: CASSLNSGEAQYF. The CDR3 nucleotides are TGCGCCAGCAGCTTGAACAGCGGAGAGGCGCAGTATTTT.